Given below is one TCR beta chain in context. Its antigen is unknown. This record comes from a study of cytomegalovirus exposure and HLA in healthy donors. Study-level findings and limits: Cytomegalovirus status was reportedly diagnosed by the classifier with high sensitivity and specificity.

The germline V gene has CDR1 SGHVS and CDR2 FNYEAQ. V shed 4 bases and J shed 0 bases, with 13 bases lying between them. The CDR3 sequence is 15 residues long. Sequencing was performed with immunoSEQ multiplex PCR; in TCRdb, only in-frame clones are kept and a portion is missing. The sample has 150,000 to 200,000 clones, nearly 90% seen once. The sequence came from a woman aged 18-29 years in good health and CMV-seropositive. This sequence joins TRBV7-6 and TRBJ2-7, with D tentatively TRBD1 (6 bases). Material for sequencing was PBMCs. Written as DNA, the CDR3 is TGTGCCAGCAGCTCCCAGGACAGTTTCTCCTACGAGCAGTACTTC. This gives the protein CASSSQDSFSYEQYF.